This T cell receptor (beta chain) was captured by sequencing in a study of CD8 T cells in Susac syndrome. Isolation of CD8+ and CD4+ T cells was performed negatively, whereas enrichment of TEMRA cells was done by FACS. This clonotype was recorded only once. CDR1 and CDR2 (germline): MNHNS, SASEGT. The CDR3 is 16 residues long. Trimming stripped 3 bases from V and 0 bases from J, with 13 bases between. Reverse transcription used roughly 0.5 to 1 ug RNA and random hexamers. TCRdb reanalysed the immunoSEQ multiplex PCR reads using MiXCR and keeps one entry per CDR3 protein. The table shows about 400,000 distinct CDR3 sequences, with 85% occurring only once.

Sequenced material: CD8+ T cells from PBMCs. The chain has TRBV6-1 and TRBJ2-3; weak D call: TRBD2 (5 bases). This TCR came from a human donor with multiple sclerosis. CDR3 in DNA: TGTGCCAGCAGTGAGATCGCGTGGACTAGCACAGATACGCAGTATTTT. It is translated as CASSEIAWTSTDTQYF.